A single sample is the source of the 4 T cell receptor beta chains below, sequenced in a study of T cell responses to AZD1222 COVID-19 vaccine. Generated by immunoSEQ multiplex PCR, the TCRdb table keeps only in-frame clones and is missing some. Seen here are 80,000 to 90,000 clones, roughly nine tenths observed once, and the top ten hold 2% to 2.5%. This material consisted of peripheral blood, taken on day 0 of AZD1222 vaccination. These receptors came from an adult in good health.

CDR3 in DNA: TGTGCCAGCAGTCTACAGGGGAGCTCCTACGAGCAGTACTTC. Amino acids: CASSLQGSSYEQYF. The V gene is TRBV28, the J gene TRBJ2-7; TRBD1 aligns across 7 bases. The junction had 4 bases not matched to a gene; V was cut back by 5 bases and J by 0 bases. The CDR3 runs to 14 residues. The germline CDR1 and CDR2 sequences are MDHEN and SYDVKM.

CDR3 protein: CASSSRGGRSNQPQHF. As DNA, the CDR3 is TGTGCCAGCAGCTCTCGGGGGGGGCGTAGCAATCAGCCCCAGCATTTT. V usage is TRBV27 and J usage is TRBJ1-5, with D perhaps TRBD1 (6 bases). The CDR3 spans 16 residues. From germline, CDR1 is MNHEY and CDR2 SMNVEV (reference sequence). Trimming cost V 6 bases and J 0 bases, with 15 bases left between them.

The J gene is TRBJ1-3, the V gene TRBV9, with D hard to call. This CDR3 is 14 amino acids long. With 3 bases removed from V and 0 bases from J, the gap between germline ends came to 7 bases. Germline-derived CDR1 and CDR2 are SGDLS and YYNGEE. The DNA for the CDR3 is TGTGCCAGCAGCGAAGTGGGCTCTGGAAACACCATATATTTT. Its protein product is CASSEVGSGNTIYF.

The V call is TRBV19, the J call TRBJ1-1; D possibly corresponds to TRBD1 (5 bases). Germline lookup yields CDR1 LNHDA and CDR2 SQIVND (reference sequence). Trimming shortened V by 5 bases and J by 0 bases, and 7 bases separated the two germline ends. The CDR3 length is 13 residues. The CDR3 here is CASSAGLNTEAFF. The CDR3 DNA sequence: TGTGCCAGTAGTGCAGGGTTGAACACTGAAGCTTTCTTT.